This TCR beta chain was documented in a study of blood T cell repertoires in COVID-19. Overall study: Sources were T cells, B-cell-depleted T cells, or PBMCs; the material itself was cDNA or gDNA.

Repertoires were generated with immunoSEQ multiplex PCR, while TCRdb's copy carries only in-frame clones and drops some. In the table there are approximately 440,000 clones, about nine tenths of which are singletons. V lost 3 bases to trimming and J lost 9 bases; unmatched junction nucleotides: 6. The CDR3 extends over 15 amino acids. Germline CDR1 and CDR2: LNHDA and SQIVND (reference sequence). Participants came from some 26 US areas, aged about 18 to 100 years. Self-reported history from a screening survey and questionnaire set each donor's cohort. Sequencing used PBMCs or T cells enriched from blood (not recorded which). This chain joins TRBV19 and TRBJ2-1, with 12 bases fitting TRBD1. The clonotype was recovered from a young woman who had recovered from COVID-19. The CDR3 bases are TGTGCCAGTAGTATCAGGGACAGGGGGCCAGGTGAGCAGTTCTTC. This sequence encodes CASSIRDRGPGEQFF.